These 6 T cell receptor beta chains came from one sample sequenced in a study of PD-1 blockade in classical Hodgkin lymphoma. Relapses following autologous stem cell transplantation were seen in all patients, with brentuximab vedotin exposure varying. This table comes from immunoSEQ multiplex PCR, and its TCRdb copy is limited to in-frame clones, with some not included. The table lists 15,000 to 20,000 clones, about 80% of them singletons, with roughly 4.5% in the top ten. The sample here was peripheral blood mononuclear cells (PBMCs), taken at baseline. The receptors were gathered from a human donor with classical Hodgkin lymphoma.

V gene TRBV28 combines with J gene TRBJ2-5, with 9 bases that match TRBD2. V lost 5 bases to trimming and J lost 4 bases; unmatched junction nucleotides: 11. CDR3 length: 16 amino acids. Looked up from germline, CDR1 is MDHEN and CDR2 is SYDVKM. The CDR3 DNA sequence: TGTGCCAGCAGTCCCTCGGGCGGGGGGGCTTCAGAGACCCAGTACTTC. This encodes CASSPSGGGASETQYF.

This rearrangement joins TRBV6-1 to TRBJ1-2; no definite D call. This CDR3 has 12 residues. Per the germline V gene, CDR1 is MNHNS and CDR2 is SASEGT. V lost 5 bases and J 4 bases, leaving 8 bases between the germline ends. As DNA, the CDR3 is TGTGCCAGCAGTTATGGGCCCTATGGCTACACCTTC. Its protein is CASSYGPYGYTF.

The J gene is TRBJ1-2, the V gene TRBV5-6, with 8 bases lining up with TRBD1. The CDR3 covers 16 residues. V shed 2 bases, J shed 1 base, and the junction held 7 bases outside the gene matches. Germline V gives CDR1 SGHDT, CDR2 YYEEEE. As DNA, the CDR3 is TGTGCCAGCAGCTTACGATCGGGACAGGTTAACTATGGCTACACCTTC. Translated: CASSLRSGQVNYGYTF.

The chain uses TRBV4-3 and TRBJ2-1; maybe TRBD2 (6 bases). Looked up from germline, CDR1 is LGHNA and CDR2 is YSLEER. Deletions cut 0 bases from V and 6 bases from J, with 18 bases between. The CDR3 loop spans 17 amino acids. Here the CDR3 reads CASSQDQGVAVGNEQFF. CDR3 nucleotide sequence: TGCGCCAGCAGCCAAGATCAAGGGGTAGCGGTAGGCAATGAGCAGTTCTTC.

There are a few counts of this clone. V and J are TRBV28 and TRBJ1-1; 8 bases agree with TRBD1. Germline-derived CDR1 and CDR2 are MDHEN and SYDVKM. The CDR3 has 14 amino acids. Trimming removed 8 bases from V and 0 bases from J; junction bases left unmatched: 5. DNA of the CDR3: TGTGCCAGCCGACGGGACAGGCTGAACACTGAAGCTTTCTTT. Its translation: CASRRDRLNTEAFF.

The chain employs TRBV7-9 and TRBJ2-7; perhaps TRBD2 as D (5 bases). V dropped 5 bases and J dropped 4 bases, with 12 bases sitting between them. This CDR3 comprises 13 residues. Germline V gene lookup returns CDR1 SEHNR and CDR2 FQNEAQ (reference sequence). The CDR3 here is CASSPGMVYEQYF. Here the CDR3 DNA reads TGTGCCAGCAGCCCCGGGATGGTGTACGAGCAGTACTTC.